The 10 T cell receptor beta chains presented below share a single source sample, sequenced in a study of T-cell memory formation after mild COVID-19. TCRdb passed the 5' RACE reads through MiXCR, listing each CDR3 protein once. The profile covers approximately 350,000 distinct CDR3 sequences, with 14% appearing a single time and roughly a fifth taken by the ten largest. Source material: PBMCs or a T cell subset sorted from them (not recorded which). The receptors shown here come from a man between 18 and 29 years old who had mild COVID-19 (a few samples of this study predate the infection). Cell type and time point are not known.

This clonotype was picked up a small number of times. The rearrangement joins TRBV24-1 to TRBJ1-4, with D unresolved. This CDR3 comprises 14 residues. CDR1 is KGHDR and CDR2 is SFDVKD in the germline V gene. V lost 4 bases, J lost 8 bases, and 13 bases lay in between. CDR3 sequence reads: CATSESTGQEKLFF. CDR3 DNA: TGTGCCACCAGTGAGTCGACTGGCCAGGAAAAACTGTTTTTT.

The V and J genes are TRBV11-1 and TRBJ2-2; D not resolved. Trimming took off 1 base at V and 5 bases at J, with 11 bases between the two ends. The CDR3 spans 15 residues. Germline CDR1 reads SGHAT; CDR2 reads FQDESV (reference sequence). For the CDR3, the DNA is TGTGCCAGCAGCTTAGTTCTGGGCAGGACCGGGGAGCTGTTTTTT. Residues: CASSLVLGRTGELFF.

V gene TRBV7-2 combines with J gene TRBJ2-5; D not resolved. V dropped 5 bases and J dropped 4 bases, with 11 bases sitting between them. The germline gives CDR1 SGHTA, CDR2 FQGNSA. This CDR3 is built from 13 residues. The CDR3 region has the DNA TGTGCCAGCAGCCCCTATGGAAGAGAGACCCAGTACTTC. Amino acid sequence: CASSPYGRETQYF.

This clonotype was detected many times. The chain recombines TRBV3-1 with TRBJ2-4, with D unresolved. Germline lookup yields CDR1 LGHDT and CDR2 YNNKEL (reference sequence). The CDR3 has 16 amino acids. The germline V and J ends were trimmed by 3 bases and 3 bases, with 15 bases remaining between them. The CDR3 bases are TGTGCCAGCAGCCAGCGTCCCGGACGGTACAAAAACATTCAGTACTTC. Protein: CASSQRPGRYKNIQYF.

This clonotype was seen more than once but under ten times. This chain connects TRBV5-6 to TRBJ1-3; 7 nucleotides agree with TRBD1. Germline CDR1 is SGHDT and CDR2 is YYEEEE. J gave up 4 bases and V 4 bases, and 8 bases lay outside the gene matches. The CDR3 loop spans 15 amino acids. CDR3 region: CASSLTGFRGNTIYF. CDR3 DNA: TGTGCCAGCAGCCTGACAGGGTTTCGAGGAAACACCATATATTTT.

The J gene is TRBJ2-1, the V gene TRBV7-9, with unresolved D. V lost 1 base and J 8 bases, leaving 12 bases between the germline ends. Germline loops: CDR1 SEHNR, CDR2 FQNEAQ (reference sequence). The CDR3 loop spans 14 amino acids. The CDR3, as DNA: TGTGCCAGCAGCTTAGAACCCGCCCCCCATGAGCAGTTCTTC. This sequence encodes CASSLEPAPHEQFF.

This clonotype was counted only a few times. The chain has TRBV10-3 and TRBJ1-1; TRBD1 is a possible D gene (6 bases). V was clipped by 8 bases and J by 4 bases, with 14 bases between them. The CDR3 is made up of 13 amino acids. Germline assignment: CDR1 ENHRY and CDR2 SYGVKD. The CDR3 nucleotides are TGTGCCATCCAAGGCCCGACAGGCACTGAAGCTTTCTTT. Residues: CAIQGPTGTEAFF.

The genes are TRBV7-2 and TRBJ1-1, with D possibly TRBD1 on 6 matching bases. Trimming took off 5 bases at V and 4 bases at J, with 14 bases between the two ends. This CDR3 contains 14 residues. CDR1 and CDR2 (germline): SGHTA, FQGNSA. The CDR3 bases are TGTGCCAGCAGCCAGGAGGGGGTTGGCACTGAAGCTTTCTTT. Protein sequence: CASSQEGVGTEAFF.

This clonotype was counted a few times. This chain links TRBV14 with TRBJ2-5; D is undetermined. The CDR3 contains 16 residues. Germline CDR1 is SGHDN and CDR2 is FVKESK. The V end was cut by 4 bases, the J end by 3 bases, with 18 bases between. The CDR3 loop is CASSPGVSSDEETQYF. The CDR3 coding sequence is TGTGCCAGCAGCCCTGGGGTTTCGTCGGATGAAGAGACCCAGTACTTC. The full variable domain, in which reference TRBV14 and TRBJ2-5 provide the parts outside the CDR3, is EAGVTQFPSHSVIEKGQTVTLRCDPISGHDNLYWYRRVMGKEIKFLLHFVKESKQDESGMPNNRFLAERTGGTYSTLKVQPAELEDSGVYFCASSPGVSSDEETQYFGPGTRLLVL.

This clonotype appeared a few times. The chain joins TRBV5-1 to TRBJ1-2, with a weak D call TRBD1 (5 bases). Germline CDR1 and CDR2: SGHRS and YFSETQ. The length of the CDR3 is 15 residues. Trimming removed 0 bases at V and 5 bases at J, with 14 bases between. In DNA form, the CDR3 reads TGCGCCAGCAGCTTGGATGGTCCGGGGGGATATGGCTACACCTTC. This sequence encodes CASSLDGPGGYGYTF.